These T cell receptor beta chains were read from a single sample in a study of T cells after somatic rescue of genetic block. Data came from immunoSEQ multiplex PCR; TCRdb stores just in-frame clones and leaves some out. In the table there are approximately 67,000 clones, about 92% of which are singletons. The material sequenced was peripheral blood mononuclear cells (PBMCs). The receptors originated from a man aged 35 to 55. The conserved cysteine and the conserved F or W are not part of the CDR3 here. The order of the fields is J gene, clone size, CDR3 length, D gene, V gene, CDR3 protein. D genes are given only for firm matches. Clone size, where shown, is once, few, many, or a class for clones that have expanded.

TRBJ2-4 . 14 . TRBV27 ASSLTPAVAKNIQY
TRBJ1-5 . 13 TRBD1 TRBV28 ASSLWGQLFQPQH
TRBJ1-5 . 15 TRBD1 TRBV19 ASSAGQGMRGNQPQH
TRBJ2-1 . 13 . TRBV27 ASSFSAGTYNEQF
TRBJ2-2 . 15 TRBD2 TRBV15 ATSRGPSGTNTGELF
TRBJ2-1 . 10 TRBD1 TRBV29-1 SEGTGALGQF
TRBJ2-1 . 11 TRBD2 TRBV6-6 ATNSGGYNEQF
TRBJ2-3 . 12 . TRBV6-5 ASSTTDSTDTQY
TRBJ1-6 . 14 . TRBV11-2 ASSLRGDSSYSPLH
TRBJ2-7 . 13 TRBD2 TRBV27 ASSIRTSGSYEQY
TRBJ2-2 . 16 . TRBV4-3 ASSQDLGERADTGELF
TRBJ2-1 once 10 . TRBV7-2 ASSPDRNEQF
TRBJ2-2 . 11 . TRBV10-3 AISERNTGELF
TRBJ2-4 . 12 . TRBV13 ASSPLLAKNIQY
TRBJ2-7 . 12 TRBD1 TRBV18 ASSSDRGLGEQY
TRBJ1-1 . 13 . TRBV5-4 ASSKNGAGVTEAF
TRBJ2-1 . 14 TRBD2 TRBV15 ATSRAGTSDYNEQF
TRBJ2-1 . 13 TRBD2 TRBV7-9 ASSSGLAAYNEQF
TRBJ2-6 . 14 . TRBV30 AWTLGAVSGANVLT
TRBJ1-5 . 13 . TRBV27 ASRPTGERNQPQH
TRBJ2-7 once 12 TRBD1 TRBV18 ASSPAGQGDEQY
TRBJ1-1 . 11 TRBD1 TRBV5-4 ASSPGGGTEAF
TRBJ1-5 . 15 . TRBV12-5 ASGLVQREEGNQPQH
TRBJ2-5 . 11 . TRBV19 ASGGNPGETQY